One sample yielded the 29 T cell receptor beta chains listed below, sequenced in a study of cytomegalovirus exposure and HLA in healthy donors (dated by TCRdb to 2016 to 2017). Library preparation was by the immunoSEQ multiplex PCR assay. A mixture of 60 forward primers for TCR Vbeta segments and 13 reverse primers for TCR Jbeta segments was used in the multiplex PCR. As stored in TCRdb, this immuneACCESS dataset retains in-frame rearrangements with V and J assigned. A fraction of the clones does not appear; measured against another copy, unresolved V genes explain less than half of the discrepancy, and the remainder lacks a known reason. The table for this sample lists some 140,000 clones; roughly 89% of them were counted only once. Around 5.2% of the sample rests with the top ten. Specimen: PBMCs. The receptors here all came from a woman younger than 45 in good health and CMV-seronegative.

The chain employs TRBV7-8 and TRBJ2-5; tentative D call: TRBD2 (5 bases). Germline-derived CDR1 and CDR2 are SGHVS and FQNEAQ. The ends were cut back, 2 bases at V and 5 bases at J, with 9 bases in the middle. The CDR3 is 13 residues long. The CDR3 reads CASSLREKETQYF. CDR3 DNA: TGTGCCAGCAGCTTAAGGGAGAAGGAGACCCAGTACTTC.

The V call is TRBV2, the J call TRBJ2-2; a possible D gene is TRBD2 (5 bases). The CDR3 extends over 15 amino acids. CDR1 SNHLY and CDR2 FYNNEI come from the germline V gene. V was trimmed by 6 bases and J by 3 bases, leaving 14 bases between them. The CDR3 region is CASSREGTHTGELFF. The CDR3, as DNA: TGTGCCAGCAGCCGCGAGGGAACTCACACCGGGGAGCTGTTTTTT.

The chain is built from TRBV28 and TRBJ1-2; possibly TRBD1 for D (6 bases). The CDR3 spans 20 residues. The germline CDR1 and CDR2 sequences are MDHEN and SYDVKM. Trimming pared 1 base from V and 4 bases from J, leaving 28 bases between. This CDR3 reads CASSLSARGRLAAAFYGYTF. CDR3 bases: TGTGCCAGCAGTTTATCTGCCAGGGGCCGCTTAGCCGCCGCTTTCTATGGCTACACCTTC.

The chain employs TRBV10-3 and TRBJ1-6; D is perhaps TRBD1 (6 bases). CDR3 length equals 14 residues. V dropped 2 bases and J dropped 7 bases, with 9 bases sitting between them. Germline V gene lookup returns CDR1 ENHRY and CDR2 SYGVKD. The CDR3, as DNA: TGTGCCATCAGTGAGACAGGGCTGAATTCACCCCTCCACTTT. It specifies CAISETGLNSPLHF.

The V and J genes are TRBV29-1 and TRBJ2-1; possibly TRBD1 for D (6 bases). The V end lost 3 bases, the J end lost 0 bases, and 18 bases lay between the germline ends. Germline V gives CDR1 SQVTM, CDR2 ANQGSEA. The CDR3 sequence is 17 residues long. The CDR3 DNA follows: TGCAGCGTTGAGTCGGGCGTCAGGACAGTCTCCTACAATGAGCAGTTCTTC. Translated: CSVESGVRTVSYNEQFF.

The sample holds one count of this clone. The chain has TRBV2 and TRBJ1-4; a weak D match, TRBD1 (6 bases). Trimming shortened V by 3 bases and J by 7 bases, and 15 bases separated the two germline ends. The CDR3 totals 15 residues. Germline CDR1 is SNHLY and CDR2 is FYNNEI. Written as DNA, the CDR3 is TGTGCCAGCAGTGACCTGAGGGGAGGGGGTGAAAAACTGTTTTTT. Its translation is CASSDLRGGGEKLFF. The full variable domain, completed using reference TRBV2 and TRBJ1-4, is EPEVTQTPSHQVTQMGQEVILRCVPISNHLYFYWYRQILGQKVEFLVSFYNNEISEKSEIFDDQFSVERPDGSNFTLKIRSTKLEDSAMYFCASSDLRGGGEKLFFGSGTQLSVL.

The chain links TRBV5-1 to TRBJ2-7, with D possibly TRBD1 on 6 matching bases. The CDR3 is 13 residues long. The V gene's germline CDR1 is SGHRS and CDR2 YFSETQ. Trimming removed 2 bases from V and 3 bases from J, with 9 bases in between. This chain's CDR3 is CASSFGDNYEQYF. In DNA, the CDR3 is TGCGCCAGCAGCTTTGGGGACAACTACGAGCAGTACTTC.

The CDR3, as DNA: TGTGCCAGCAGCCTCCATCCCGGGACACCTTACAATGAGCAGTTCTTC. Translated: CASSLHPGTPYNEQFF. The chain is built from TRBV11-3 and TRBJ2-1, with D possibly being TRBD1 (6 bases). There are 16 residues in the CDR3. Trimming took off 5 bases at V and 4 bases at J, with 18 bases between the two ends. In germline, CDR1 is SGHNT, CDR2 YENEEA.

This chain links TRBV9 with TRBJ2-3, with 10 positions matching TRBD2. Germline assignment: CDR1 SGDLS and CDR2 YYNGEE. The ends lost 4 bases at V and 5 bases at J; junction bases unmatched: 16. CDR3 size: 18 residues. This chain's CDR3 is CASSTIKRAGGPGDTQYF. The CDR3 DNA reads TGTGCCAGCAGCACCATCAAGAGAGCGGGGGGGCCGGGAGATACGCAGTATTTT.

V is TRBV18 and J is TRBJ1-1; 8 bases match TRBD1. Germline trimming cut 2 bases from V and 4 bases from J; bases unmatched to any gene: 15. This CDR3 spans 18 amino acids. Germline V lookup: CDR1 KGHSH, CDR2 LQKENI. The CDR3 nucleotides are TGTGCCAGCTCACCATTTAACAGGGGGGAACTAAGCTTCACTGAAGCTTTCTTT. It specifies CASSPFNRGELSFTEAFF. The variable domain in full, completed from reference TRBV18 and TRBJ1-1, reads NAGVMQNPRHLVRRRGQEARLRCSPMKGHSHVYWYRQLPEEGLKFMVYLQKENIIDESGMPKERFSAEFPKEGPSILRIQQVVRGDSAAYFCASSPFNRGELSFTEAFFGQGTRLTVV.

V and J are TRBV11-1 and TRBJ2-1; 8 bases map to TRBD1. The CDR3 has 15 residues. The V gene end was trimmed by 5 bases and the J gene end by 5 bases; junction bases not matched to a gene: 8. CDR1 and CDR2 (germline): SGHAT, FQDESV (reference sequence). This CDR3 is CASSPRDRTDNEQFF. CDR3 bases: TGTGCCAGCAGCCCCCGGGACAGGACGGACAATGAGCAGTTCTTC.

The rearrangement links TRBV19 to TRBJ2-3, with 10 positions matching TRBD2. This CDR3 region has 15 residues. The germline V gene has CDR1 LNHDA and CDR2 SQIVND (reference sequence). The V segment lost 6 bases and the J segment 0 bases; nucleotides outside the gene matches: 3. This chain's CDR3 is CASRETSGSTDTQYF. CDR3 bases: TGTGCCAGTAGGGAGACTAGCGGGAGCACAGATACGCAGTATTTT.

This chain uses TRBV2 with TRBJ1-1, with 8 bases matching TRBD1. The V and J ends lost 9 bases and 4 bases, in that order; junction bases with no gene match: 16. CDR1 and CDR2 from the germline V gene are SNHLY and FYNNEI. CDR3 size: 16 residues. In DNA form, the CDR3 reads TGTGCCAGTTCTGAAATCGTGGGCAGGGGGCTCACTGAAGCTTTCTTT. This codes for CASSEIVGRGLTEAFF. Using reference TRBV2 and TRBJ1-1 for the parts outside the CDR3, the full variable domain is EPEVTQTPSHQVTQMGQEVILRCVPISNHLYFYWYRQILGQKVEFLVSFYNNEISEKSEIFDDQFSVERPDGSNFTLKIRSTKLEDSAMYFCASSEIVGRGLTEAFFGQGTRLTVV.

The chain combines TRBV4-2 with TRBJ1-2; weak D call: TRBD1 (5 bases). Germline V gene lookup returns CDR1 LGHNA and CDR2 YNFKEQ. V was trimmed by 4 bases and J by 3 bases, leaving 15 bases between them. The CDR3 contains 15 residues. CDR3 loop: CASSRGDSSDYGYTF. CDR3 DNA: TGTGCCAGCAGCCGCGGGGACTCGTCCGACTATGGCTACACCTTC.

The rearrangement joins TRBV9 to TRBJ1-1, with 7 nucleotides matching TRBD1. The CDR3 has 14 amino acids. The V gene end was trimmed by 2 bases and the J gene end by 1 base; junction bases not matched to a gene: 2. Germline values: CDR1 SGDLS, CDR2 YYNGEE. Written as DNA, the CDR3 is TGTGCCAGCAGCGTGGGACAGCCGAACACTGAAGCTTTCTTT. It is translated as CASSVGQPNTEAFF.

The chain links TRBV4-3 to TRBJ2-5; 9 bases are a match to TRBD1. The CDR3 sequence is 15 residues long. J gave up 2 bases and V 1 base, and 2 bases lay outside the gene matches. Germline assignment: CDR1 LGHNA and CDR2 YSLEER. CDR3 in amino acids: CASSQVGTGQETQYF. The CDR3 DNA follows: TGCGCCAGCAGCCAAGTAGGGACAGGGCAAGAGACCCAGTACTTC.

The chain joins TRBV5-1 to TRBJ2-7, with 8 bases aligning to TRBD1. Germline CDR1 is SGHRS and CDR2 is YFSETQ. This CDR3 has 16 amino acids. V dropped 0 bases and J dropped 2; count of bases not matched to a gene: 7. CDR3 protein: CASSLGYGTGAYEQYF. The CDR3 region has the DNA TGCGCCAGCAGCTTGGGGTACGGGACAGGAGCCTACGAGCAGTACTTC.

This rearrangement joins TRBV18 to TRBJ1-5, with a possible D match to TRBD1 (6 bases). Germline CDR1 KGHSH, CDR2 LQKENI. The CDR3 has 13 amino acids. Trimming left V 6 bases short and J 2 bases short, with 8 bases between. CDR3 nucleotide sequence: TGTGCCAGCTCCTACAGGGGCAATCAGCCCCAGCATTTT. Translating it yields CASSYRGNQPQHF.

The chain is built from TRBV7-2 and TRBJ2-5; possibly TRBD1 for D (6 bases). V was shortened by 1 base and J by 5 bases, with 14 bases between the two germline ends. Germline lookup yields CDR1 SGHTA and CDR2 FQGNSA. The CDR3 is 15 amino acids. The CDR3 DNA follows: TGTGCCAGCAGCTTAGAAGGGGGTAGACCGGAGACCCAGTACTTC. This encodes CASSLEGGRPETQYF.

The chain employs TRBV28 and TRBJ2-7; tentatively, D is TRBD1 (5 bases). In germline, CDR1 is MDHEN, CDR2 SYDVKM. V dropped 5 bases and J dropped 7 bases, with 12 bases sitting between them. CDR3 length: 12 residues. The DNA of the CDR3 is TGTGCCAGCAGTCTACCCAAGGGGGAGCAGTACTTC. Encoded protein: CASSLPKGEQYF.

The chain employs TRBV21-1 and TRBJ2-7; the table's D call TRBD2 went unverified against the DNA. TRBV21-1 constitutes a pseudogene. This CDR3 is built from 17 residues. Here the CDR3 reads CASSKWSPSGTVYEQYF. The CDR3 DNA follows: TGTGCCAGCAGCAAATGGTCCCCTAGCGGGACTGTTTACGAGCAGTACTTC.

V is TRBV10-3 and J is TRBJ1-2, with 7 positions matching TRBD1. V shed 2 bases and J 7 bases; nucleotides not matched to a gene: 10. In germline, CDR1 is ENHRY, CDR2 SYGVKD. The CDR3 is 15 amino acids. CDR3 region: CAISEGIPGQSGYTF. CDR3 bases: TGTGCCATCAGTGAGGGTATTCCGGGACAGAGTGGCTACACCTTC.

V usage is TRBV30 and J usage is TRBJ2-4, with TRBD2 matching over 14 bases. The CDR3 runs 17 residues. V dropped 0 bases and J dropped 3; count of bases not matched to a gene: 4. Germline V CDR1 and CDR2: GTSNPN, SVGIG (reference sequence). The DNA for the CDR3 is TGTGCCTGGAGTGTACCGGGACTAGCGGGGGACAAAAACATTCAGTACTTC. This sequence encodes CAWSVPGLAGDKNIQYF. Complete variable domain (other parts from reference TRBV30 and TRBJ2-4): SQTIHQWPATLVQPVGSPLSLECTVEGTSNPNLYWYRQAAGRGLQLLFYSVGIGQISSEVPQNLSASRPQDRQFILSSKKLLLSDSGFYLCAWSVPGLAGDKNIQYFGAGTRLSVL.

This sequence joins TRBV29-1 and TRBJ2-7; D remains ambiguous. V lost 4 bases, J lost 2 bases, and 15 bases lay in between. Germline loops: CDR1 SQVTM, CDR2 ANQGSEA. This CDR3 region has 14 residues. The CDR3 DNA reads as TGCAGCGTTGGAGACTCCTTTCCCGCCTACGAGCAGTACTTC. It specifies CSVGDSFPAYEQYF.

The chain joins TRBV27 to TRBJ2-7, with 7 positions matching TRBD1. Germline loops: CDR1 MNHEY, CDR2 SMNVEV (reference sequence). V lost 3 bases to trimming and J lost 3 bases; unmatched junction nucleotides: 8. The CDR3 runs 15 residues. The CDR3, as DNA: TGTGCCAGCAGTTTCACAGGGGCTCCTGGCTACGAGCAGTACTTC. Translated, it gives CASSFTGAPGYEQYF.

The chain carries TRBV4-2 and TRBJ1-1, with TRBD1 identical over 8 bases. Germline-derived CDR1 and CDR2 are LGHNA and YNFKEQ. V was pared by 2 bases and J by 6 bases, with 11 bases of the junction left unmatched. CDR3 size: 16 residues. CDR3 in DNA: TGTGCCAGCAGCCAACCGAGGACAGGGCGGGGCGCTGAAGCTTTCTTT. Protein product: CASSQPRTGRGAEAFF.

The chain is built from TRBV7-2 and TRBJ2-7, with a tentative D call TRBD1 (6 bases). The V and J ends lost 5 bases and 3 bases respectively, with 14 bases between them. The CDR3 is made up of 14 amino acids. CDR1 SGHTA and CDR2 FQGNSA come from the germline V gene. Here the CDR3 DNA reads TGTGCCAGCAGCCTCACAGGGTGGGGCTACGAGCAGTACTTC. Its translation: CASSLTGWGYEQYF. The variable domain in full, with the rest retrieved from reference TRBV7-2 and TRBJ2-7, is GAGVSQSPSNKVTEKGKDVELRCDPISGHTALYWYRQSLGQGLEFLIYFQGNSAPDKSGLPSDRFSAERTGGSVSTLTIQRTQQEDSAVYLCASSLTGWGYEQYFGPGTRLTVT.

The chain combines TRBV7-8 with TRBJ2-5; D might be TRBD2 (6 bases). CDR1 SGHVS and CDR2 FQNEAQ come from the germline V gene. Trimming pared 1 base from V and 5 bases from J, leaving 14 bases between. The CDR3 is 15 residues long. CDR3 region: CASSLGTTFAETQYF. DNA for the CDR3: TGTGCCAGCAGCTTAGGGACTACCTTTGCGGAGACCCAGTACTTC.

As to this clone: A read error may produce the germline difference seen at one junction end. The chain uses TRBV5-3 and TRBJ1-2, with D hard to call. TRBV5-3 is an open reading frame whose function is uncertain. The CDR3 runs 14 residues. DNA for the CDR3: TGTGCCAGCAGCTTTTACGGGTATCACTATGGCTACACCTTC. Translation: CASSFYGYHYGYTF.